This T cell receptor beta chain was recovered during a study of T cell responses to AZD1222 COVID-19 vaccine. Study in general: Pooled in the analysis were second doses at about 4 or about 12 weeks. Study conclusions and caveats: Just 5 to 7 AZD1222 recipients tested seropositive at baseline. CD4 TCRs associated with vaccination spanned spike, dominating at 160-218 and 743-854. Scientists sampled the repertoires only once the peak T cell response had passed.

Profiled with immunoSEQ multiplex PCR; TCRdb holds only in-frame clones, not every one. The sample carries roughly 80,000 clones, around 90% recorded once. CDR1 and CDR2 (germline): SGHRS, YFSETQ. V lost 3 bases to trimming and J lost 8 bases, with 24 bases between them. The CDR3 covers 16 residues. Remarks on this clone: Antigen: not known.

Source: peripheral blood, taken on day 0 of AZD1222 vaccination. The V and J genes are TRBV5-1 and TRBJ2-7; possibly TRBD1 or TRBD2 for D (5 bases each). The receptor comes from an adult in good health. As DNA, the CDR3 is TGCGCCAGCAGCTGGGGGATCGGTCGGGACCCTACTAAGCAGTACTTC. This codes for CASSWGIGRDPTKQYF.